The present entry profiles one T cell receptor beta chain with its context. CDR1 is LNHDA and CDR2 is SQIVND in the germline V gene (reference sequence). CDR3 size: 15 residues. After removal of 2 bases from V and 2 bases from J, the junction contained 1 base not matched to a gene. Repertoires were generated with immunoSEQ multiplex PCR, while TCRdb's copy carries only in-frame clones and drops some. The sample gives about 130,000 clones, roughly three quarters of which show up once; around 5% is in the top ten. This entry belongs to a study of blood T cell repertoires in COVID-19. In the study overall: COVID-19 samples from acute and convalescent phases originated in the United States, Italy and Spain. In each case, the material was cDNA or gDNA derived from T cells, B-cell-depleted T cells, or PBMCs.

During active infection, Seattle patients enrolled and were then monitored through disease. The receptor was isolated from a woman in her sixties or seventies with COVID-19, enrolled during active disease. V usage is TRBV19 and J usage is TRBJ2-3, with 10 bases lining up with TRBD2. Sequencing was performed on peripheral blood. CDR3 sequence reads: CASSILAGATDTQYF. In DNA form, the CDR3 reads TGTGCCAGTAGTATACTAGCGGGGGCCACAGATACGCAGTATTTT.